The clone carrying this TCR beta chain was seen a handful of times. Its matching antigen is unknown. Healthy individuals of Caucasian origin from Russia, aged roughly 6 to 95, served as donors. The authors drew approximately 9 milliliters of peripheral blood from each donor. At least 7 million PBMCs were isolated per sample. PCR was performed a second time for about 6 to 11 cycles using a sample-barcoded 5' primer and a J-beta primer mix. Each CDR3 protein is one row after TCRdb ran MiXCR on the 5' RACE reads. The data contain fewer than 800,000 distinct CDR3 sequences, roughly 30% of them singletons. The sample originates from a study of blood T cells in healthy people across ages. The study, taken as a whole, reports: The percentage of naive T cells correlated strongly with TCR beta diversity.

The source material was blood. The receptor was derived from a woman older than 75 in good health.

The CDR3 here is CASSIPGRVDGYTF. The DNA of the CDR3 is TGTGCCAGTAGTATTCCGGGCAGGGTGGATGGCTACACCTTC. The rearrangement joins TRBV19 to TRBJ1-2; D is possibly TRBD1 (5 bases). Trimming stripped 3 bases from V and 6 bases from J, with 14 bases between. This CDR3 has 14 amino acids. Germline values: CDR1 LNHDA, CDR2 SQIVND (reference sequence). Combining the CDR3 with reference TRBV19 and TRBJ1-2 gives the whole variable domain DGGITQSPKYLFRKEGQNVTLSCEQNLNHDAMYWYRQDPGQGLRLIYYSQIVNDFQKGDIAEGYSVSREKKESFPLTVTSAQKNPTAFYLCASSIPGRVDGYTFGSGTRLTVV.